The clone carrying this T cell receptor beta chain has just a few counts. Per the original methods: Scientists estimated how many nucleated cells there were by amplifying reference gene primers. The assay was immunoSEQ multiplex PCR, and TCRdb's table has in-frame clones only and misses some. The DNA was the basis for D and trimming; V, J and clone size are from that table. The top ten hold roughly 3.1% of the sample, which has approximately 190,000 clones, roughly 84% seen once. Germline CDR1 is GTSNPN and CDR2 is SVGIG (reference sequence). The CDR3 is 15 amino acids. Trimming took off 3 bases at V and 4 bases at J, with 16 bases between the two ends. Recruits, aged about 18 to 100 years, lived in 20 to 30 US areas. Membership in each cohort depended on participant-reported clinical history. This record comes from a study of blood T cell repertoires in COVID-19. Study-wide context: T cells, B-cell-depleted T cells, or PBMCs supplied cDNA or gDNA.

This receptor was obtained from a woman younger than 45 who had been exposed to COVID-19. Material for sequencing was PBMCs or T cells enriched from blood (not recorded which). V is TRBV30 and J is TRBJ1-5, with D perhaps TRBD1 (6 bases). CDR3 in DNA: TGTGCCTGGAGCATGGGACACGAGCCTAATCAGCCCCAGCATTTT. Encoded protein: CAWSMGHEPNQPQHF.